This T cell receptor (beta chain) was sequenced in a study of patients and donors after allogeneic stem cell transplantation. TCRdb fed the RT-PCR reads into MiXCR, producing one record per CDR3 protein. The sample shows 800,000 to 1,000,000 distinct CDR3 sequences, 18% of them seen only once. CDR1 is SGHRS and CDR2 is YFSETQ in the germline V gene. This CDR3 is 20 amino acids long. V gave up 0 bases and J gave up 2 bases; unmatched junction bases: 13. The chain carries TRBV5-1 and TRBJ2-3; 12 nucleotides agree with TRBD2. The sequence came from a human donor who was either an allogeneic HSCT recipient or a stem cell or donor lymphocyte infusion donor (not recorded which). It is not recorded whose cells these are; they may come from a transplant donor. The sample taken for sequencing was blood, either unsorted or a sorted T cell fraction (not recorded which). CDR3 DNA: TGCGCCAGCAGCTTGGCTTTCATGGGAGGACTAGCGGGGATCACAGATACGCAGTATTTT. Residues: CASSLAFMGGLAGITDTQYF. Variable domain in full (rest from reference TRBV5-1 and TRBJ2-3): KAGVTQTPRYLIKTRGQQVTLSCSPISGHRSVSWYQQTPGQGLQFLFEYFSETQRNKGNFPGRFSGRQFSNSRSEMNVSTLELGDSALYLCASSLAFMGGLAGITDTQYFGPGTRLTVL.